The rows below give T cell receptor beta chains drawn from one sample of a study of CD8 T cells in Susac syndrome. MiXCR, run by TCRdb on the immunoSEQ multiplex PCR reads, gives a single entry per CDR3 protein. This table has about 140,000 distinct CDR3 sequences, around 96% appearing once. The sample comprised CD4+ T cells from PBMCs. The source of these receptors is a human donor with multiple sclerosis. The CDR3 runs from the conserved cysteine through the conserved F or W. D genes are given only for firm matches. A row's size may be missing; if present it is once, few, many or a size class.

j_call: TRBJ1-2; v_call: TRBV9; clone_size: .; d_call: .; cdr3_nt: TGTGCCAGCAGGGTACAGGGATCTAACTATGGCTACACCTTC; cdr3_aa: CASRVQGSNYGYTF
j_call: TRBJ2-3; v_call: TRBV12-3/TRBV12-4; clone_size: .; d_call: .; cdr3_nt: TGTGCCAGCAGTTTGAGAGCTAGCACAGATACGCAGTATTTT; cdr3_aa: CASSLRASTDTQYF
j_call: TRBJ2-5; v_call: TRBV7-8; clone_size: once; d_call: TRBD1; cdr3_nt: TGTGCCAGCAGCCCAACAGGGGGCAACCAAGAGACCCAGTACTTC; cdr3_aa: CASSPTGGNQETQYF
j_call: TRBJ2-5; v_call: TRBV3-1; clone_size: .; d_call: TRBD2; cdr3_nt: TGTGCCAGCAGCCAACCCGGACTAGCGAAAAAAGAGACCCAGTACTTC; cdr3_aa: CASSQPGLAKKETQYF
j_call: TRBJ1-3; v_call: TRBV7-2; clone_size: .; d_call: .; cdr3_nt: TGTGCCAGCAGCCCCCATTACTCTGGAAACACCATATATTTT; cdr3_aa: CASSPHYSGNTIYF
j_call: TRBJ2-5; v_call: TRBV3-1; clone_size: .; d_call: .; cdr3_nt: TGTGCCAGCAGCCAACGGCGGTTTCAAGAGACCCAGTACTTC; cdr3_aa: CASSQRRFQETQYF
j_call: TRBJ2-7; v_call: TRBV12-3/TRBV12-4; clone_size: .; d_call: .; cdr3_nt: TGTGCCAGCAGCCCCGGGATTGGGCAGTACTTC; cdr3_aa: CASSPGIGQYF
j_call: TRBJ1-5; v_call: TRBV19; clone_size: .; d_call: TRBD1; cdr3_nt: TGTGCCAGTTTGCCCCAGGGGGTTAGTAGCAATCAGCCCCAGCATTTT; cdr3_aa: CASLPQGVSSNQPQHF
j_call: TRBJ2-5; v_call: TRBV7-9; clone_size: once; d_call: .; cdr3_nt: TGTGCCAGCAGCCACGGCTGGGGAGAGACCCAGTACTTC; cdr3_aa: CASSHGWGETQYF
j_call: TRBJ1-1; v_call: TRBV5-4; clone_size: .; d_call: TRBD1; cdr3_nt: TGTGCCAGCAGCACAGACAGGGCTTCTGAAGCTTTCTTT; cdr3_aa: CASSTDRASEAFF
j_call: TRBJ2-6; v_call: TRBV7-9; clone_size: .; d_call: .; cdr3_nt: TGTGCCAGCAGTAAAGACGGACAATCTGGGGCCAACGTCCTGACTTTC; cdr3_aa: CASSKDGQSGANVLTF
j_call: TRBJ2-5; v_call: TRBV20-1; clone_size: .; d_call: TRBD1; cdr3_nt: TGCAGTGCTATCGGACAGGCAGAGACCCAGTACTTC; cdr3_aa: CSAIGQAETQYF
j_call: TRBJ2-3; v_call: TRBV2; clone_size: .; d_call: .; cdr3_nt: TGTGCCAGCAGTGCAAGGACAGATACGCAGTATTTT; cdr3_aa: CASSARTDTQYF
j_call: TRBJ2-3; v_call: TRBV20-1; clone_size: few; d_call: .; cdr3_nt: TGCAGTGCTTGGAGCCTCATTAGCACAGATACGCAGTATTTT; cdr3_aa: CSAWSLISTDTQYF
j_call: TRBJ2-3; v_call: TRBV29-1; clone_size: .; d_call: .; cdr3_nt: TGCAGCGTTCTCCGACGGGGAAACACAGATACGCAGTATTTT; cdr3_aa: CSVLRRGNTDTQYF
j_call: TRBJ1-1; v_call: TRBV18; clone_size: once; d_call: .; cdr3_nt: TGTGCCAGCTCTCTACAGATCTCAAACACTGAAGCTTTCTTT; cdr3_aa: CASSLQISNTEAFF
j_call: TRBJ2-1; v_call: TRBV18; clone_size: .; d_call: TRBD2; cdr3_nt: TGTGCCAGCTCACCGTTCAACGTGGCGAGCGGGAGCTCCTACAATGAGCAGTTCTTC; cdr3_aa: CASSPFNVASGSSYNEQFF
j_call: TRBJ2-3; v_call: TRBV6-6; clone_size: once; d_call: .; cdr3_nt: TGTGCCAGCAGTTTGGAACAGTCCACAGATACGCAGTATTTT; cdr3_aa: CASSLEQSTDTQYF